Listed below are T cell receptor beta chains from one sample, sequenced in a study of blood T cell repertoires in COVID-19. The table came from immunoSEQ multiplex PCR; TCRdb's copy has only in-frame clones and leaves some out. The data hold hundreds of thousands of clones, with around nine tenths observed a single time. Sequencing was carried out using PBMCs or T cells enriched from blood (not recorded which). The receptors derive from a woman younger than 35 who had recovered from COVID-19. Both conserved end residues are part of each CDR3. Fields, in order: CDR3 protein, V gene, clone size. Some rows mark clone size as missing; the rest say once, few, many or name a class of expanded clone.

CASSGRDRGLLGTSSGNTIYF	TRBV9	.
CASSPRGRKHNEQFF	TRBV4-1	.
CASRRQGSEQFF	TRBV2	.
CASSLDGSSGNTIYF	TRBV7-8	.
CASSRGSPYEQYF	TRBV5-1	.
CASSSRGSGNTIYF	TRBV11-1	once
CASSQGVYEQYF	TRBV28	.
CSVAPRITGTYGYTF	TRBV29-1	.
CASSPTGGMTQHF	TRBV6-5	.
CASRPGTDNSPLHF	TRBV7-2	.
CASSKGSSPGELFF	TRBV7-3	.
CASRRDTEAFF	TRBV2	.
CASTKGWGPNNQPQHF	TRBV19	once
CASTPTGFYGYTF	TRBV6-6	.
CASTLQYEQYF	TRBV11-2	.
CASSPRVDSEKLFF	TRBV18	.
CATSALNRGLAKNIQYF	TRBV24-1	.
CASSSRTSGNTIYF	TRBV18	.
CASSPGTGLDEQYF	TRBV7-9	.
CASSPPDRGIYGYTF	TRBV4-2	.
CASSATGGDSPLHF	TRBV6-4	.
CASSFRQPQGSGNTIYF	TRBV4-2	.
CASSLVIQGDTEAFF	TRBV11-3	.
CASSSGDRGNYGYTF	TRBV7-2	.
CASSMGIEWTDSMNTEAFF	TRBV19	.
CASSFSLAPDTQYF	TRBV28	.
CASSPPGQGANEKLFF	TRBV18	.
CASSVSGERAGELFF	TRBV9	.
CASSEGRLDTGELFF	TRBV25-1	.
CASRWGPSYNEQFF	TRBV5-4	.
CASKAGDYGYTF	TRBV19	.
CASSDTNTEAFF	TRBV12-3/TRBV12-4	.
CASSKSGQGTNQPQHF	TRBV3-1/TRBV3-2	.
CSVEGRRGYTF	TRBV29-1	.
CASKGTSGSYEQYF	TRBV27	.
CASSQDGEGRRAFF	TRBV3-1/TRBV3-2	.
CASSEGTGADLNTEAFF	TRBV9	.
CASSLEGRAETNYGYTF	TRBV7-9	.
CATSSLGTGFGEQYF	TRBV15	.
CASSWALSYGYTF	TRBV7-9	once
CASSFNSGGPYNEQFF	TRBV7-8	.
CATSDSGGDEQFF	TRBV24-1	.
CASSILMGGNEKLFF	TRBV7-8	.
CASSYDHRVQAGGYTF	TRBV6-5	.